These 18 T cell receptor beta chains came from one sample sequenced in a study of blood T cell repertoires in COVID-19. Clones were read by immunoSEQ multiplex PCR, and TCRdb kept only the in-frame ones, dropping some. There are tens of thousands of clones in the sample; more than 80% occur only once, and about a sixth lies in the top ten. Material for sequencing was peripheral blood. These receptors all stem from a woman of 80 years or more with acute or convalescent COVID-19.

V usage is TRBV3-1 (or the pseudogene TRBV3-2) and J usage is TRBJ2-5, with D perhaps TRBD2 (7 bases). Near its end, the DNA agrees better with TRBJ2-7, so the J call may be wrong. This CDR3 has 14 amino acids. Germline CDR1 LGHDT, CDR2 YNNKEL (reference sequence). The CDR3 nucleotides read TGTGCCAGCAGCCAAGCCAGGGGCGGGGGCGAGCAGTACTTC. Protein: CASSQARGGGEQYF.

This chain uses TRBV4-3 with TRBJ1-2; D not certain. Germline CDR1 LGHNA, CDR2 YSLEER. CDR3 length equals 16 residues. The germline V and J ends were trimmed by 2 bases and 5 bases, with 18 bases remaining between them. CDR3 DNA: TGCGCCAGCAGCCAAAGGGAGGCGGAGGGCGTATATGGCTACACCTTC. It yields the protein CASSQREAEGVYGYTF.

This chain connects TRBV7-2 to TRBJ1-1; 8 positions match TRBD1. J was trimmed by 1 base and V by 4 bases; bases with no gene match: 8. Germline V gene lookup returns CDR1 SGHTA and CDR2 FQGNSA. This CDR3 has 16 residues. CDR3 sequence reads: CASSSGQGYSNTEAFF. The CDR3 nucleotides read TGTGCCAGCAGCTCTGGACAGGGCTACTCGAACACTGAAGCTTTCTTT.

The chain carries TRBV5-6 and TRBJ2-1; D is perhaps TRBD1 (6 bases). Trimming removed 4 bases from V and 8 bases from J, with 13 bases in between. Germline lookup yields CDR1 SGHDT and CDR2 YYEEEE. The CDR3 is made up of 13 amino acids. In DNA, the CDR3 is TGTGCCAGCAGCCTGACAGGTCGAGATGAGCAGTTCTTC. This encodes CASSLTGRDEQFF. Full variable domain (remainder filled in from reference TRBV5-6 and TRBJ2-1): DAGVTQSPTHLIKTRGQQVTLRCSPKSGHDTVSWYQQALGQGPQFIFQYYEEEERQRGNFPDRFSGHQFPNYSSELNVNALLLGDSALYLCASSLTGRDEQFFGPGTRLTVL.

J is TRBJ1-1 and V is TRBV19; TRBD1 might be the D (5 bases). Trimming cost V 6 bases and J 0 bases, with 17 bases left between them. Germline V gene lookup returns CDR1 LNHDA and CDR2 SQIVND (reference sequence). The CDR3 sequence is 16 residues long. In DNA, the CDR3 is TGTGCCAGTAGGACCATTCTCCAGGGTTTGAACACTGAAGCTTTCTTT. This codes for CASRTILQGLNTEAFF.

The chain couples TRBV10-1 to TRBJ1-1, with a tentative D call TRBD1 (6 bases). The CDR3 extends over 14 amino acids. In germline, CDR1 is WNHNN, CDR2 SYGVQD (reference sequence). V was trimmed by 5 bases and J by 10 bases, leaving 20 bases between them. The CDR3 nucleotides are TGCGCCAGCAGTCCTTCTGGGACATCTGGATCAGCTTTCTTT. This codes for CASSPSGTSGSAFF.

The V and J genes are TRBV7-6 and TRBJ1-1; tentatively, D is TRBD1 (6 bases). Trimming took off 5 bases at V and 1 base at J, with 14 bases between the two ends. The length of the CDR3 is 15 residues. Germline values: CDR1 SGHVS, CDR2 FNYEAQ. CDR3 DNA: TGTGCCAGCAGCCCGCAGACAGGAGCGAACACTGAAGCTTTCTTT. This gives the protein CASSPQTGANTEAFF.

The rearrangement joins TRBV3-1 (or the pseudogene TRBV3-2) to TRBJ1-1; D is unresolved. Trimming cost V 4 bases and J 9 bases, with 21 bases left between them. The CDR3 loop spans 15 amino acids. The V gene's germline CDR1 is LGHDT and CDR2 YNNKEL (reference sequence). The CDR3 bases are TGTGCCAGCAGCCCTAGGGCCGGGAGCTCACACAAAGCTTTCTTT. It is translated as CASSPRAGSSHKAFF.

This rearrangement joins TRBV6-6 to TRBJ1-1, with TRBD1 identical over 8 bases. CDR1 MNHNY and CDR2 SVGAGI come from the germline V gene (reference sequence). The CDR3 runs 13 residues. Germline trimming cut 2 bases from V and 7 bases from J; bases unmatched to any gene: 3. The CDR3 sequence is CASSYSGTGEAFF. The CDR3 DNA reads TGTGCCAGCAGTTACAGCGGGACAGGTGAAGCTTTCTTT.

The chain carries TRBV28 and TRBJ1-2; 9 bases map to TRBD1. The germline gives CDR1 MDHEN, CDR2 SYDVKM. V dropped 7 bases and J dropped 7; count of bases not matched to a gene: 13. CDR3 length equals 15 residues. DNA for the CDR3: TGTGCCAGCACTTATTCCGGGACAGGGAATTCTGGCTACACCTTC. Translated: CASTYSGTGNSGYTF.

The CDR3 sequence: CAWSGEAGRPQYF. The CDR3 nucleotides are TGTGCCTGGAGCGGGGAGGCAGGGAGGCCGCAGTACTTC. V and J are TRBV30 and TRBJ2-7; the D gene is possibly TRBD2 (6 bases). Germline V gene sequence: CDR1 GTSNPN, CDR2 SVGIG (reference sequence). The CDR3 is made up of 13 amino acids. Trimming cost V 3 bases and J 9 bases, with 18 bases left between them.

The chain joins TRBV19 to TRBJ2-2, with a weak D call TRBD1 (6 bases). V lost 3 bases and J lost 6, with 11 bases in between. The CDR3 covers 14 residues. Germline V gene data show CDR1 as LNHDA and CDR2 as SQIVND (reference sequence). For the CDR3, the DNA is TGTGCCAGTAGTATGGGCAGGGGTGCCGGGGAGCTGTTTTTT. Amino acids: CASSMGRGAGELFF. Full variable domain (remainder filled in from reference TRBV19 and TRBJ2-2): DGGITQSPKYLFRKEGQNVTLSCEQNLNHDAMYWYRQDPGQGLRLIYYSQIVNDFQKGDIAEGYSVSREKKESFPLTVTSAQKNPTAFYLCASSMGRGAGELFFGEGSRLTVL.

There are a few counts of this clone. V usage is TRBV5-1 and J usage is TRBJ1-3, with 8 bases that match TRBD1. Per germline, CDR1 SGHRS and CDR2 YFSETQ. This CDR3 spans 17 amino acids. Germline trimming cut 0 bases from V and 0 bases from J; bases unmatched to any gene: 5. The CDR3 DNA reads TGCGCCAGCAGCTTGGTGCCTACAGGGGGCTCTGGAAACACCATATATTTT. Amino acid sequence: CASSLVPTGGSGNTIYF.

This clone appeared once. The chain combines TRBV3-1 (or the pseudogene TRBV3-2) with TRBJ1-1; 11 positions agree with TRBD1. Trimming removed 4 bases from V and 4 bases from J; junction bases left unmatched: 5. The CDR3 is made up of 15 amino acids. Germline CDR1 reads LGHDT; CDR2 reads YNNKEL (reference sequence). The CDR3 loop reads CASSRSGQGATEAFF. CDR3 coding DNA: TGTGCCAGCAGCCGATCAGGACAGGGGGCCACTGAAGCTTTCTTT.

The chain couples TRBV5-5 to TRBJ1-1; the D gene is possibly TRBD1 (6 bases). The V end lost 4 bases, the J end lost 3 bases, and 7 bases lay between the germline ends. Germline V gene data show CDR1 as SGHKS and CDR2 as YYEKEE (reference sequence). This CDR3 region has 12 residues. The CDR3 reads CASSRQDTEAFF. The CDR3 DNA follows: TGTGCCAGCAGCCGACAGGACACTGAAGCTTTCTTT.

The rearrangement joins TRBV20-1 to TRBJ1-6; 8 bases align to TRBD1. Per germline, CDR1 DFQATT and CDR2 SNEGSKA (reference sequence). The CDR3 has 13 amino acids. The V segment lost 3 bases and the J segment 7 bases; nucleotides outside the gene matches: 2. In DNA form, the CDR3 reads TGCAGTGCTAGTGACAGGGGAAATTCACCCCTCCACTTT. Its protein product is CSASDRGNSPLHF.

This chain links TRBV5-6 with TRBJ1-4; possibly TRBD1 for D (5 bases). The CDR3 contains 16 residues. Germline V CDR1 and CDR2: SGHDT, YYEEEE. Trimming removed 2 bases from V and 3 bases from J, with 14 bases in between. This CDR3 is CASSFQGQGPNEKLFF. The CDR3 DNA sequence: TGTGCCAGCAGCTTCCAGGGCCAGGGCCCTAATGAAAAACTGTTTTTT.

The chain employs TRBV6-5 and TRBJ1-4; D is undetermined. The germline V and J ends were trimmed by 6 bases and 5 bases, with 16 bases remaining between them. The V gene's germline CDR1 is MNHEY and CDR2 SVGAGI. This CDR3 is 15 amino acids long. The CDR3 DNA reads TGTGCCAGCAGCCGCGGGGTAAGCGTGAATGAAAAACTGTTTTTT. Its translation is CASSRGVSVNEKLFF.